Listed here are 16 T cell receptor beta chains from one sample, sequenced in a study of cytomegalovirus exposure and HLA in healthy donors. Assay used: immunoSEQ multiplex PCR; TCRdb lists only in-frame clones, some missing. The sample lists approximately 110,000 clones; approximately 90% were seen once. Sequenced input: PBMCs. The receptors come from a woman aged 18-29 years in good health and CMV-seropositive.

In this sample, this clone turned up a few times. This sequence joins TRBV6-1 and TRBJ2-7; TRBD1 agrees at 11 bases. The CDR3 totals 14 residues. Germline V gene data show CDR1 as MNHNS and CDR2 as SASEGT. V lost 5 bases and J lost 4; bases outside the gene matches: 4. CDR3 nucleotide sequence: TGTGCCAGCAGTAGGACAGGGGGCTCGTACGAGCAGTACTTC. Translation: CASSRTGGSYEQYF.

The chain is built from TRBV6-5 and TRBJ2-7; 13 bases line up with TRBD2. Germline assignment: CDR1 MNHEY and CDR2 SVGAGI. The CDR3 has 15 amino acids. V lost 6 bases and J lost 3; bases outside the gene matches: 5. The chain's CDR3 is CASSPGTSGIYEQYF. The CDR3 coding sequence is TGTGCCAGCAGCCCCGGGACTAGCGGGATCTACGAGCAGTACTTC.

The rearrangement links TRBV28 to TRBJ2-1; 8 bases map to TRBD1. J was trimmed by 0 bases and V by 5 bases; bases with no gene match: 9. The CDR3 spans 17 residues. CDR1 is MDHEN, CDR2 SYDVKM, per germline. The CDR3 spells CASSQMGQGASYNEQFF. CDR3 DNA: TGTGCCAGCAGTCAAATGGGGCAGGGGGCCTCCTACAATGAGCAGTTCTTC. The full variable domain, in which reference TRBV28 and TRBJ2-1 provide the parts outside the CDR3, is DVKVTQSSRYLVKRTGEKVFLECVQDMDHENMFWYRQDPGLGLRLIYFSYDVKMKEKGDIPEGYSVSREKKERFSLILESASTNQTSMYLCASSQMGQGASYNEQFFGPGTRLTVL.

The chain has TRBV5-6 and TRBJ2-2, with TRBD1 matching over 12 bases. Germline-derived CDR1 and CDR2 are SGHDT and YYEEEE. This CDR3 contains 17 residues. Trimming at V came to 5 bases and at J to 7 bases, leaving 12 bases not matched to a gene. CDR3 sequence reads: CASRDSSGTGGFGELFF. CDR3 nucleotide sequence: TGTGCCAGCAGAGACAGTTCCGGGACAGGGGGCTTCGGGGAGCTGTTTTTT.

This sequence joins TRBV27 and TRBJ2-1; TRBD2 matches at 7 bases. V was pared by 7 bases and J by 0 bases, with 9 bases of the junction left unmatched. CDR1 and CDR2 (germline): MNHEY, SMNVEV (reference sequence). The CDR3 contains 16 residues. The CDR3 region has the DNA TGTGCCAGCACGATCCTGGGGGGGAGCTCCTACAATGAGCAGTTCTTC. Residues: CASTILGGSSYNEQFF.

This sequence joins TRBV19 and TRBJ1-5; D is undetermined. Trimming cost V 4 bases and J 7 bases, with 11 bases left between them. The V gene's germline CDR1 is LNHDA and CDR2 SQIVND (reference sequence). The CDR3 is 13 amino acids. This chain's CDR3 is CASSTIRGQPQHF. The CDR3 DNA sequence: TGTGCCAGTAGTACCATCCGGGGACAGCCCCAGCATTTT.

The DNA of the CDR3 is TGTGCCAGCAGTTCAGGCAGGGGCGATCAGCCCCAGCATTTT. Its translation is CASSSGRGDQPQHF. The V and J genes are TRBV6-5 and TRBJ1-5, with D tentatively TRBD1 (6 bases). V was pared by 4 bases and J by 5 bases, with 12 bases between. CDR1 is MNHEY, CDR2 SVGAGI, per germline. The CDR3 covers 14 residues.

V is TRBV5-1 and J is TRBJ2-5; D gene uncertain. Germline CDR1 is SGHRS and CDR2 is YFSETQ. V was shortened by 4 bases and J by 5 bases, with 21 bases between the two germline ends. The CDR3 is 16 residues long. CDR3 amino acids: CASSLDAHPRLETQYF. CDR3 sequence (DNA): TGCGCCAGCAGCCTCGACGCTCACCCTAGGTTGGAGACCCAGTACTTC.

V and J are TRBV28 and TRBJ1-1; D uncertain. V was trimmed by 2 bases and J by 8 bases, leaving 12 bases between them. CDR3 size: 13 residues. Germline V gene lookup returns CDR1 MDHEN and CDR2 SYDVKM. Here the CDR3 DNA reads TGTGCCAGCAGTTTAATCAGGCACCCAGAAGCTTTCTTT. Translating it yields CASSLIRHPEAFF.

The rearrangement links TRBV11-3 to TRBJ2-5, with a tentative D call TRBD1 (5 bases). The J call may be incorrect, as the DNA end agrees better with TRBJ2-7. Germline values: CDR1 SGHNT, CDR2 YENEEA. The CDR3 has 13 residues. CDR3 loop: CASSLEAGYEQYF. CDR3 DNA sequence: TGTGCCAGCAGCTTAGAGGCAGGGTACGAGCAGTACTTC.

The chain has TRBV4-2 and TRBJ1-2, with D possibly TRBD1 on 6 matching bases. The germline CDR1 and CDR2 sequences are LGHNA and YNFKEQ. There are 15 residues in the CDR3. The ends were cut back, 4 bases at V and 1 base at J, with 13 bases in the middle. The CDR3 protein is CASSPGGGGNYGYTF. CDR3 nucleotides: TGTGCCAGCAGCCCGGGGGGGGGCGGTAACTATGGCTACACCTTC.

The V call is TRBV4-2, the J call TRBJ2-7; 12 positions match TRBD2. Unmatched junction bases numbered 11, after V lost 8 bases and J lost 6 bases. The CDR3 loop spans 15 amino acids. Germline loops: CDR1 LGHNA, CDR2 YNFKEQ. DNA of the CDR3: TGTGCCAGCGTTCATCTAGCGGGAGGGCCAGGCGAGCAGTACTTC. This sequence encodes CASVHLAGGPGEQYF.

The chain employs TRBV9 and TRBJ2-5, with 7 bases aligning to TRBD1. The length of the CDR3 is 15 residues. The V segment lost 3 bases and the J segment 4 bases; nucleotides outside the gene matches: 9. Germline-derived CDR1 and CDR2 are SGDLS and YYNGEE. The CDR3 DNA is TGTGCCAGCAGCGCCTTCGGACAGGCGGGAGAGACCCAGTACTTC. As protein: CASSAFGQAGETQYF.

The CDR3 is CASSTRQGATTEAFF. Written as DNA, the CDR3 is TGTGCCAGCAGCACCCGACAGGGGGCTACCACTGAAGCTTTCTTT. This chain links TRBV13 with TRBJ1-1; 10 bases are a match to TRBD1. J was trimmed by 4 bases and V by 5 bases; bases with no gene match: 7. This CDR3 has 15 residues. Germline V gene data show CDR1 as PRHDT and CDR2 as FYEKMQ (reference sequence).

The gene calls are TRBV6-5 and TRBJ1-1; the D gene is possibly TRBD1 (5 bases). V was cut by 7 bases and J by 4 bases, with 13 bases left in between. The CDR3 runs to 13 residues. Germline values: CDR1 MNHEY, CDR2 SVGAGI. The CDR3 DNA reads as TGTGCCAGCAATGGCGGGGGGAGCACTGAAGCTTTCTTT. This encodes CASNGGGSTEAFF.

A remark on this clone: The same CDR3 also results from other DNA sequences found in this sample. V usage is TRBV18 and J usage is TRBJ1-6; 8 bases align to TRBD1. The CDR3 consists of 14 residues. The V gene end was trimmed by 3 bases and the J gene end by 6 bases; junction bases not matched to a gene: 1. Looked up from germline, CDR1 is KGHSH and CDR2 is LQKENI. The CDR3 region is CASSPGQVNSPLHF. For the CDR3, the DNA is TGTGCCAGCTCACCGGGACAGGTTAATTCACCCCTCCACTTT.